The source of this TCR beta chain is a study of blood T cell repertoires in COVID-19. Across the study: The samples span acute and convalescent COVID-19 from the United States, Italy and Spain. The cDNA or gDNA used as material had been derived from T cells, B-cell-depleted T cells, or PBMCs.

Source study methods: Amplifying reference gene primers gave estimates of nucleated cell counts. TCRdb's table, derived via immunoSEQ multiplex PCR, lists solely in-frame clones and lacks some. V, J and clone size were drawn from that table, and D and trimming were deduced from the DNA. The table has about 68,000 clones, about 83% seen once. There are 16 residues in the CDR3. The V gene's germline CDR1 is SGDLS and CDR2 YYNGEE. V lost 4 bases and J lost 7; bases outside the gene matches: 8. The rearrangement uses TRBV9 and TRBJ2-1; 13 nucleotides agree with TRBD2. Material for sequencing was peripheral blood. This TCR was recovered from a human donor in a cohort sampled during active COVID-19. The CDR3 nucleotides are TGTGCCAGCAGCTACTCGGGACTAGCGGGACAGAATGAGCAGTTCTTC. Amino acids: CASSYSGLAGQNEQFF. Full variable domain (outside the CDR3, taken from reference TRBV9 and TRBJ2-1): DSGVTQTPKHLITATGQRVTLRCSPRSGDLSVYWYQQSLDQGLQFLIQYYNGEERAKGNILERFSAQQFPDLHSELNLSSLELGDSALYFCASSYSGLAGQNEQFFGPGTRLTVL.